The 10 T cell receptor beta chains in this list originate from one sample, sequenced in a study of molecular identifiers for immune sequencing clone quantification. TCRdb analysed the PCR reads with MiXCR anew, one entry per CDR3 protein. Found here are about 640,000 distinct CDR3 sequences, about 20% of them singletons; the top ten hold about 0.9%. The sample consisted of naive CD8+ T cells from blood, with Jurkat cell RNA spiked in. Subset in this sample: FACS-sorted CD8+CD4-CCR7+CD45RA+ naive T cells. Every receptor here comes from a human donor in good health. Some libraries in this study had Jurkat cell RNA spiked in.

A note on this clonotype: A much bigger clone sits one base away, suggesting this may be a read error. It is likely a read error, because the conserved phenylalanine at the end of the CDR3 is missing. The chain combines TRBV19 with TRBJ2-7; unclear D gene. This CDR3 is built from 13 residues. Trimming cost V 3 bases and J 1 base, with 7 bases left between them. CDR1 is LNHDA, CDR2 SQIVND, per germline (reference sequence). CDR3 loop: CASSMTFSYEQYS. The CDR3 nucleotides are TGTGCCAGTAGTATGACATTTTCCTACGAGCAGTACTCC.

This clonotype was counted at least ten times. The V gene is TRBV6-2 or TRBV6-3, the J gene TRBJ1-2, with a tentative D call TRBD1 (6 bases). From germline, CDR1 is MNHEY and CDR2 SVGEGT. The CDR3 sequence is 15 residues long. Trimming shortened V by 2 bases and J by 4 bases, and 14 bases separated the two germline ends. CDR3 sequence reads: CASSYPLTGTYGYTF. In DNA form, the CDR3 reads TGTGCCAGCAGTTACCCCTTGACAGGAACCTATGGCTACACCTTC.

There are many counts of this clonotype. V usage is TRBV27 and J usage is TRBJ2-5; 9 bases align to TRBD2. The CDR3 spans 15 residues. Germline trimming cut 4 bases from V and 1 base from J; bases unmatched to any gene: 4. Germline V gene data show CDR1 as MNHEY and CDR2 as SMNVEV (reference sequence). The CDR3: CASSSSGNPQETQYF. The CDR3 DNA sequence: TGTGCCAGCAGTTCTAGCGGGAATCCCCAAGAGACCCAGTACTTC.

A note on this clonotype: This may stem from a read error, because a much larger clone lies one nucleotide away. The final CDR3 position lacks the conserved phenylalanine or tryptophan, pointing to a likely read error. The rearrangement uses TRBV5-1 and TRBJ2-1; 7 nucleotides align to TRBD2. This CDR3 is 16 amino acids long. V shed 2 bases and J 4 bases; nucleotides not matched to a gene: 9. The germline CDR1 and CDR2 sequences are SGHRS and YFSETQ. The CDR3 is CASSFSGTNPYNEQFL. DNA for the CDR3: TGCGCCAGCAGCTTCTCCGGGACTAACCCATACAATGAGCAGTTCCTC.

This clonotype was detected once. A much larger clone differs from this one at a single base, so this may be a read error. This chain's CDR3 is CASSHAGDRGTDTQYF. The CDR3 DNA sequence: TGTGCCAGCAGCCACGCCGGAGACAGGGGCACAGATACGCAGTATTTT. V is TRBV3-1 and J is TRBJ2-3; 7 nucleotides line up with TRBD1. The CDR3 is made up of 16 amino acids. V lost 3 bases, J lost 1 base, and 7 bases stayed unmatched. Germline lookup yields CDR1 LGHDT and CDR2 YNNKEL (reference sequence).

About this clonotype: With a much larger clone just one base away, this may be a read error. The J gene is TRBJ1-1, the V gene TRBV12-3 or TRBV12-4; D possibly corresponds to TRBD1 (6 bases). Trimming left V 4 bases short and J 10 bases short, with 13 bases between. The CDR3 totals 12 residues. This CDR3 is CASSSGARGAFF. The DNA for the CDR3 is TGTGCCAGCAGTTCAGGGGCTCGTGGAGCTTTCTTT.

J is TRBJ2-1 and V is TRBV2; D not certain. The germline V and J ends were trimmed by 7 bases and 3 bases, with 13 bases remaining between them. Germline V gene lookup returns CDR1 SNHLY and CDR2 FYNNEI. CDR3 length equals 14 residues. Here the CDR3 DNA reads TGTGCCAGCACCTCCGGGTTAGGCTACAATGAGCAGTTCTTC. It yields the protein CASTSGLGYNEQFF. Full variable domain (remainder filled in from reference TRBV2 and TRBJ2-1): EPEVTQTPSHQVTQMGQEVILRCVPISNHLYFYWYRQILGQKVEFLVSFYNNEISEKSEIFDDQFSVERPDGSNFTLKIRSTKLEDSAMYFCASTSGLGYNEQFFGPGTRLTVL.

Of note for this clonotype: A read error may explain this, as a much larger clone is one base away. The gene calls are TRBV29-1 and TRBJ2-7; TRBD2 aligns across 11 bases. The CDR3 is 15 amino acids. From germline, CDR1 is SQVTM and CDR2 ANQGSEA. The CDR3 nucleotides read TGCAGCGTTGAGATACTAGCGGGAGCGCCCTACGAGCAGTGCTTC. It is translated as CSVEILAGAPYEQCF.

This clonotype was detected a few times. The chain links TRBV6-2 or TRBV6-3 to TRBJ1-2; D is unresolved. The CDR3 runs to 13 residues. The germline V and J ends were trimmed by 6 bases and 5 bases, with 13 bases remaining between them. Germline V lookup: CDR1 MNHEY, CDR2 SVGEGT. The chain's CDR3 is CASRIQASYGYTF. DNA for the CDR3: TGTGCCAGCAGAATCCAGGCTTCTTATGGCTACACCTTC.

The chain couples TRBV5-4 to TRBJ2-7, with TRBD2 matching over 7 bases. The junction had 8 bases not matched to a gene; V was cut back by 4 bases and J by 7 bases. From germline, CDR1 is SGHNT and CDR2 YYREEE (reference sequence). The CDR3 contains 13 residues. Here the CDR3 DNA reads TGTGCCAGCAGCACGAGGACTAGTTTAGAGCAGTACTTC. This translates into CASSTRTSLEQYF.